Below, one TCR beta chain is given with its context. Its antigen has not been determined. Base quality data are lacking; no much larger clone is found one base away. cDNA was synthesized by template-switch 5'RACE using a primer carrying a 10-nucleotide random unique molecular identifier by which each TCR transcript was tagged. Over 170 million TCR-beta sequences, covering 15-18 subjects, were produced in each sequencing run. Total RNA was extracted with the RNeasy kit. Using the KAPA Real-time Library Amplification kit, TCR-beta VDJ regions were amplified with primers for the TCR constant region and the 5'RACE anchor. Sample indexes and Illumina adaptors were added in a first PCR, after which library yield was increased in a second PCR. After purification with Ampure beads, the TCR product of roughly 650 bp was size-selected on a 2% E-gel SizeSelection system. Before pooling, library quality was checked on a Bioanalyzer, concentration was measured with Qubit, and libraries were quantified with the Kapa Library Quantification kit. An Illumina HiSeq 2500 sequenced the libraries paired-end 2 x 150 bp. To increase sequence diversity, about 25-31% phiX was spiked into each library pool. The original methods were these. The quality-filtered reads were processed with the UMI-based MiGEC pipeline, whose error correction step removed more than 90% of the raw TCR sequences. VDJ genes were aligned to IMGT germline references, and clonotypes were defined by unique CDR3 amino acid sequence plus V-J genes. Clonal expansion, Shannon diversity and CDR3 relatedness were evaluated with VDJtools (CalcPairwiseDistances, ClusterSamples), while phylogenetic trees were built in CLCbio workbench. Expanded clones were defined as having at least 8 unique UMIs, based on coefficient-of-variation modelling across technical triplicates. TCRdb passed the public sequencing reads through fastp at Q25 and MiXCR, retaining productive beta sequences. Entries are consolidated by CDR3 protein sequence, retaining the most common genes and DNA. TCRdb's processing, not the study's, gives the V and J calls here. This sample is represented by about 36,000 distinct CDR3 sequences; about 9.4% of them were singletons. The ten largest clones take up around 7% of the sample.

The data were taken from a study of neurological immune-mediated disorders (dated by TCRdb to about 2019). A note on the overall study: Peripheral blood TCR-beta repertoires from HTLV-I-associated myelopathy (HAM/TSP) patients, multiple sclerosis patients and healthy controls were compared by UMI-based sequencing. The approximately 110 TCR-beta libraries included longitudinal samples, technical triplicates and paired sorted CD4+ and CD8+ T-cell subsets alongside PBMC samples. The cohort was made up of approximately 71 subjects, consisting of 15 or so HAM/TSP patients, some 34 multiple sclerosis patients and 20 healthy controls.

V loses 6 bases, J loses 0 bases, and the germline ends lie 12 bases apart. Sequences MRHNA (CDR1) and SNTAGT (CDR2) are obtained from the germline V gene. Its CDR3 holds 15 amino acids, cysteine through phenylalanine. Left in the record is the CDR3 DNA by itself, 45 bases read in frame from the first base. Broad study findings and their caveats: TCR clonal expansion was highest in HAM/TSP patients and lowest in MS patients, with MS patients falling below even healthy controls. Expanded clones from different subjects shared no identical CDR3 amino acid sequences, which suggests that TCR-beta repertoires were private in all groups.

Unsorted PBMC libraries were generated from 2 million PBMCs stored in RNAlater at -80 °C until RNA extraction. Peripheral blood was subjected to Ficoll-Hypaque density gradient centrifugation to isolate PBMCs, which were then cryopreserved in liquid nitrogen. The chain links TRBV6-4 with TRBJ2-1; the D gene is perhaps TRBD1, from 6 matching bases. Sequencing was performed on PBMCs. The clonotype comes from a woman aged 30 to 39 with HTLV-1-associated myelopathy (HAM/TSP). In nucleotides, the sequence is TGTGCCAGCAGACCCCAGGGGAGCTCCTACAATGAGCAGTTCTTC. Its translation is CASRPQGSSYNEQFF.